This T cell receptor beta chain was profiled in a study of T cell repertoires in cytomegalovirus infection. In the study overall: Indications came from public TCR beta signatures; they pointed to CMV infection and to a matching HLA type. Study-level points and caveats: Identification of carriers of CMV plus the relevant HLA was performed using cumulative public TCR beta family frequency. HLA-C-restricted TCR beta clonotypes specific for CMV led the ex vivo response.

A single record per CDR3 protein comes from TCRdb applying MiXCR to the reads. The sample includes 100,000 or so distinct CDR3 sequences, 20% to 30% of them seen just once. This clonotype was seen repeatedly, ten times or more. Its antigen is unidentified. This clonotype was obtained from a human donor in good health (CMV status not recorded). Some clones in this sample may be carry-over from other donors' samples. The sequenced sample was CD8+ T cells from PBMCs.

The CDR3 protein is CATGSSYEQYF. CDR3 coding DNA: TGTGCCACGGGGAGCTCCTACGAGCAGTACTTC. This chain connects TRBV6-2 or TRBV6-3 to TRBJ2-7; maybe TRBD2 (5 bases). Germline CDR1 and CDR2: MNHEY and SVGEGT. Trimming pared 10 bases from V and 0 bases from J, leaving 7 bases between. The CDR3 length is 11 residues.